Reported below is one T cell receptor beta chain. What it binds is unknown. The record originates from a study of response to subunit inactivated influenza vaccine. Per the germline V gene, CDR1 is MNHEY and CDR2 is SVGEGT. This CDR3 is built from 15 residues. After removal of 4 bases from V and 2 bases from J, the junction contained 5 bases not matched to a gene. General observations from the study: New T cells are recruited in small numbers by each seasonal influenza vaccination, according to the authors' suggestion.

A single record per CDR3 protein comes from TCRdb applying MiXCR to the RT-PCR reads. The sample records about 300,000 distinct CDR3 sequences, roughly 20% being singletons. The genes are TRBV6-2 or TRBV6-3 and TRBJ2-3; 8 bases map to TRBD1. The sequencing here drew on PBMCs from blood, taken less than 22 months after vaccination. The source of this sequence is a man aged 50-75 years who received an inactivated influenza vaccine. As DNA, the CDR3 is TGTGCCAGCAGTTCGGACAGGGAATTCACAGATACGCAGTATTTT. It is translated as CASSSDREFTDTQYF.